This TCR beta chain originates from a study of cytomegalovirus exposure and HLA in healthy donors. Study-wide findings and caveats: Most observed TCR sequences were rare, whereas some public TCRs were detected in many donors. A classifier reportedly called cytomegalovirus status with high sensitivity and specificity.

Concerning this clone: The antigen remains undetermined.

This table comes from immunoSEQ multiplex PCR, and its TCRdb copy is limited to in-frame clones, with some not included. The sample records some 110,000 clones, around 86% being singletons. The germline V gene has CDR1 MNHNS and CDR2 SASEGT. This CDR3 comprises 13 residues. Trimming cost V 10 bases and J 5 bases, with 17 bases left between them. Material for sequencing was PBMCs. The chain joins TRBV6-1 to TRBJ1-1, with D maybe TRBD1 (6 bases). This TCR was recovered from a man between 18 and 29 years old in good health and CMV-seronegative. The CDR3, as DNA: TGTGCCACCAAACGGGGGGCAAGGACTGAAGCTTTCTTT. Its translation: CATKRGARTEAFF.